The 17 T cell receptor beta chains below all came from one sample that was sequenced in a study of lymphopenia after photon versus proton radiotherapy. Profiled with immunoSEQ multiplex PCR; TCRdb holds only in-frame clones, not every one. The sample includes about 16,000 clones, more than 75% seen only once; the top ten take 9.5% to 13%. The material was peripheral blood, obtained from a patient treated with proton-based radiotherapy. Source of these receptors: a man aged 65-85 years with pancreatic cancer.

The chain uses TRBV15 and TRBJ2-1, with TRBD2 identical over 7 bases. CDR1 and CDR2 (germline): LNHNV, YYDKDF (reference sequence). There are 14 residues in the CDR3. J gave up 9 bases and V 8 bases, and 13 bases lay outside the gene matches. The CDR3 protein is CATPPPRERGEQFF. The CDR3 coding sequence is TGTGCCACCCCTCCCCCGCGGGAGAGGGGTGAGCAGTTCTTC.

This clone came up a few times. The chain links TRBV19 to TRBJ1-6; possibly TRBD1 for D (5 bases). The CDR3 has 14 residues. Germline V lookup: CDR1 LNHDA, CDR2 SQIVND (reference sequence). V lost 7 bases, J lost 9 bases, and 16 bases lay in between. CDR3 sequence reads: CASKIRDLASPLHF. For the CDR3, the DNA is TGTGCCAGTAAGATCAGGGACTTGGCTTCACCCCTCCACTTT.

DNA of the CDR3: TGTGCCACCAGCAGGGGAGGGGGGGGCGGAGAGACCCAGTACTTC. Translating it yields CATSRGGGGGETQYF. The gene calls are TRBV15 and TRBJ2-5; D might be TRBD2 (7 bases). There are 15 residues in the CDR3. The V gene's germline CDR1 is LNHNV and CDR2 YYDKDF (reference sequence). V lost 3 bases to trimming and J lost 4 bases, with 15 bases between them.

CDR3 nucleotides: TGCGCCAGCACTAGTAACCCCTCCTACGAGCAGTACTTC. Its protein is CASTSNPSYEQYF. This rearrangement joins TRBV5-1 to TRBJ2-7; D gene unclear. The V end was cut by 6 bases, the J end by 0 bases, with 10 bases between. Looked up from germline, CDR1 is SGHRS and CDR2 is YFSETQ. This CDR3 is 13 amino acids long.

This clone was found a few times. The chain employs TRBV6-5 and TRBJ1-3; D unresolved. Trimming pared 5 bases from V and 0 bases from J, leaving 8 bases between. The CDR3 is 14 amino acids. The germline CDR1 and CDR2 sequences are MNHEY and SVGAGI. CDR3 amino acids: CASSTFDSGNTIYF. For the CDR3, the DNA is TGTGCCAGCAGTACATTCGACTCTGGAAACACCATATATTTT.

V is TRBV5-1 and J is TRBJ2-2, with unresolved D. The germline V gene has CDR1 SGHRS and CDR2 YFSETQ. The CDR3 extends over 16 amino acids. The ends were cut back, 1 base at V and 4 bases at J, with 14 bases in the middle. The CDR3 DNA is TGCGCCAGCAGCTTGAACGCGGAAAGCGTCACCGGGGAGCTGTTTTTT. As protein: CASSLNAESVTGELFF.

The V call is TRBV28, the J call TRBJ1-6; tentative D call: TRBD1 (5 bases). V was pared by 7 bases and J by 2 bases, with 15 bases between. The CDR3 loop spans 16 amino acids. CDR1 MDHEN and CDR2 SYDVKM come from the germline V gene. The CDR3 here is CASTIAGTTYNSPLHF. DNA for the CDR3: TGTGCCAGCACCATTGCTGGGACTACCTATAATTCACCCCTCCACTTT.

The genes are TRBV18 and TRBJ2-7, with D possibly being TRBD1 or TRBD2 (5 bases each). The CDR3 covers 15 residues. Looked up from germline, CDR1 is KGHSH and CDR2 is LQKENI. Trimming pared 5 bases from V and 0 bases from J, leaving 14 bases between. The CDR3 spells CASSNQGRSSYEQYF. The CDR3, as DNA: TGTGCCAGCTCAAATCAGGGACGGAGCTCCTACGAGCAGTACTTC.

The V call is TRBV2, the J call TRBJ2-5; D perhaps matches TRBD1 (5 bases). Germline CDR1 SNHLY, CDR2 FYNNEI. CDR3 size: 13 residues. Trimming shortened V by 4 bases and J by 5 bases, and 11 bases separated the two germline ends. The CDR3 sequence is CASSGAGLETQYF. CDR3 nucleotides: TGTGCCAGCAGTGGCGCAGGGCTGGAGACCCAGTACTTC.

V and J are TRBV5-4 and TRBJ2-7, with 13 bases fitting TRBD2. The germline CDR1 and CDR2 sequences are SGHNT and YYREEE (reference sequence). This CDR3 is 13 amino acids long. The V gene end was trimmed by 10 bases and the J gene end by 6 bases; junction bases not matched to a gene: 7. CDR3 DNA sequence: TGTGCCCTCGGGACTAGCGGGACCCCCGAGCAGTACTTC. Translation: CALGTSGTPEQYF. Filled out from reference TRBV5-4 and TRBJ2-7, the complete variable domain reads ETGVTQSPTHLIKTRGQQVTLRCSSQSGHNTVSWYQQALGQGPQFIFQYYREEENGRGNFPPRFSGLQFPNYSSELNVNALELDDSALYLCALGTSGTPEQYFGPGTRLTVT.

The V gene is TRBV5-4, the J gene TRBJ2-7; tentative D call: TRBD2 (5 bases). CDR1 and CDR2 from the germline V gene are SGHNT and YYREEE (reference sequence). The CDR3 is made up of 14 amino acids. The V end lost 4 bases, the J end lost 0 bases, and 11 bases lay between the germline ends. The chain's CDR3 is CASSPLTNSYEQYF. The CDR3 region has the DNA TGTGCCAGCAGCCCACTGACTAACTCCTACGAGCAGTACTTC.

V usage is TRBV16 and J usage is TRBJ1-5, with unresolved D. Trimming took off 0 bases at V and 3 bases at J, with 6 bases between the two ends. The CDR3 is 14 amino acids. The V gene's germline CDR1 is KGHSY and CDR2 FQNENV. The CDR3 spells CASSQSPNNQPQHF. CDR3 coding DNA: TGTGCCAGCAGCCAATCCCCTAACAATCAGCCCCAGCATTTT.

The chain couples TRBV5-1 to TRBJ2-7; 7 bases are a match to TRBD1. V was pared by 0 bases and J by 2 bases, with 2 bases of the junction left unmatched. This CDR3 spans 14 amino acids. Germline assignment: CDR1 SGHRS and CDR2 YFSETQ. The DNA for the CDR3 is TGCGCCAGCAGCTTGGGACAGGGTCCCTACGAGCAGTACTTC. Translating it yields CASSLGQGPYEQYF.

V is TRBV15 and J is TRBJ2-5; 10 bases align to TRBD2. The ends lost 1 base at V and 7 bases at J; junction bases unmatched: 6. The germline V gene has CDR1 LNHNV and CDR2 YYDKDF (reference sequence). The CDR3 runs to 15 residues. CDR3 in amino acids: CATSRGPTSGATQYF. CDR3 DNA sequence: TGTGCCACCAGCAGAGGGCCCACTAGCGGGGCGACCCAGTACTTC.

This clone showed up just a few times. The chain combines TRBV5-1 with TRBJ1-1; D ambiguous. Germline CDR1 SGHRS, CDR2 YFSETQ. Trimming left V 1 base short and J 3 bases short, with 10 bases between. This CDR3 has 14 residues. The CDR3 nucleotides are TGCGCCAGCAGCTTGTCCGGGTGGGACACTGAAGCTTTCTTT. Amino acids: CASSLSGWDTEAFF.

The chain has TRBV7-2 and TRBJ2-5; the D is unclear. The CDR3 runs 14 residues. V lost 0 bases and J lost 4, with 9 bases in between. Germline V gene lookup returns CDR1 SGHTA and CDR2 FQGNSA. The DNA for the CDR3 is TGTGCCAGCAGCTTAGCTATCCTCGGAGAGACCCAGTACTTC. Protein: CASSLAILGETQYF.

The V and J genes are TRBV2 and TRBJ1-1; no definite D call. The CDR3 runs to 16 residues. Germline V gives CDR1 SNHLY, CDR2 FYNNEI. The V end lost 7 bases, the J end lost 4 bases, and 22 bases lay between the germline ends. The CDR3 reads CASTPTGGIRFTEAFF. CDR3 sequence (DNA): TGTGCCAGCACCCCCACGGGAGGGATAAGGTTCACTGAAGCTTTCTTT.